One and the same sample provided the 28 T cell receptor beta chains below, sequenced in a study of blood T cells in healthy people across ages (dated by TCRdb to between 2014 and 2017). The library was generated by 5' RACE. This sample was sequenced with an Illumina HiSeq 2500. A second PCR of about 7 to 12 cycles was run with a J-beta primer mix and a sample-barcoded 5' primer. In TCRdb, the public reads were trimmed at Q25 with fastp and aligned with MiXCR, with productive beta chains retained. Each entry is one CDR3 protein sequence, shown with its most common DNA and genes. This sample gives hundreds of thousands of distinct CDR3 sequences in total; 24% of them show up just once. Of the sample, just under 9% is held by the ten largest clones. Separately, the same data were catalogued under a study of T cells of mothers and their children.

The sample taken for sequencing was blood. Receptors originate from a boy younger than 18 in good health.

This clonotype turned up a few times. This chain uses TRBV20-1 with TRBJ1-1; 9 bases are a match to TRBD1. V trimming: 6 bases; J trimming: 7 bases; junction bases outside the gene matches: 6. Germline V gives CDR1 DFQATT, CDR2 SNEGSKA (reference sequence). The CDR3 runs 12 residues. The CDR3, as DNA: TGCAGTGCCTACAGGGGGCAGGGTGAAGCTTTCTTT. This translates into CSAYRGQGEAFF.

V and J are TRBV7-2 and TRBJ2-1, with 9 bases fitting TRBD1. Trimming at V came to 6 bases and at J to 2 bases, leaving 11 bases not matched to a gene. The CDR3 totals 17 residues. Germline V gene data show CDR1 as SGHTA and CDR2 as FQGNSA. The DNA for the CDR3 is TGTGCCAGCAGTTTTGGACAGGGGAATCAGGCCTACAATGAGCAGTTCTTC. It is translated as CASSFGQGNQAYNEQFF.

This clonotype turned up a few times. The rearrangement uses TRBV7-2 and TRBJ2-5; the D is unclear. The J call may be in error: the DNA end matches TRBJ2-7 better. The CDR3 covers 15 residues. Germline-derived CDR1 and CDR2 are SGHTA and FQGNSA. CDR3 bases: TGTGCCAGCAGCTTAGCAGTGACTGCGAAAAACGAGCAGTACTTC. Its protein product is CASSLAVTAKNEQYF.

The CDR3 reads CASGAGEYTYEQYF. The CDR3 region has the DNA TGTGCCAGCGGAGCGGGGGAGTACACTTACGAGCAGTACTTC. The V and J genes are TRBV7-2 and TRBJ2-7, with 8 bases matching TRBD2. The CDR3 sequence is 14 residues long. Trimming at V came to 8 bases and at J to 4 bases, leaving 10 bases not matched to a gene. Germline V gene data show CDR1 as SGHTA and CDR2 as FQGNSA.

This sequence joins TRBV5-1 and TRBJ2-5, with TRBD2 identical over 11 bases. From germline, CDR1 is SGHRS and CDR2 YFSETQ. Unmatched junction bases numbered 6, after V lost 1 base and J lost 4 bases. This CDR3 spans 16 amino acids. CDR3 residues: CASSLSASGGTETQYF. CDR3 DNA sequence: TGCGCCAGCAGCTTGTCGGCTAGCGGGGGGACAGAGACCCAGTACTTC.

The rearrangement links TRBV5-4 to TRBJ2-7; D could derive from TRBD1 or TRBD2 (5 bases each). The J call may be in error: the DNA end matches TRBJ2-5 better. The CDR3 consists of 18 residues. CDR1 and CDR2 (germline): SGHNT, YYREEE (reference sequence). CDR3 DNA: TGTGCCAGCAGCTTGAGGTATCCAAGGCCAGGGACCGGGGAGACCCAGTACTTC. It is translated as CASSLRYPRPGTGETQYF.

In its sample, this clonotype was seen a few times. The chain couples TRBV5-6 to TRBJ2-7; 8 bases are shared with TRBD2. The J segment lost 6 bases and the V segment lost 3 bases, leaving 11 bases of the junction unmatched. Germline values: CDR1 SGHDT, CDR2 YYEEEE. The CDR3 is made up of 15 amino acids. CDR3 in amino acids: CASSSSAGAGGEQYF. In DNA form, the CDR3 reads TGTGCCAGCAGCTCCTCAGCGGGAGCTGGCGGCGAGCAGTACTTC.

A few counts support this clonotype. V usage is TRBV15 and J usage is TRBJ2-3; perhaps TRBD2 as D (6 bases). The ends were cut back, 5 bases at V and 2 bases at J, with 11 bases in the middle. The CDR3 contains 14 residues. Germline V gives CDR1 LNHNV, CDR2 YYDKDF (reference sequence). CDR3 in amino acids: CATSGRGITDTQYF. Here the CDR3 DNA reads TGTGCCACCAGCGGTCGGGGGATCACAGATACGCAGTATTTT.

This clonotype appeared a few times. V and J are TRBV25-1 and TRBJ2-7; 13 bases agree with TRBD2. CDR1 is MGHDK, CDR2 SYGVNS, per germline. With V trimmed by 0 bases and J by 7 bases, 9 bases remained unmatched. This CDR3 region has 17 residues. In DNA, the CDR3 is TGTGCCAGCAGTGAATATATGAGGACTAGCGGGAGCGGGGAGCAGTACTTC. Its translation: CASSEYMRTSGSGEQYF.

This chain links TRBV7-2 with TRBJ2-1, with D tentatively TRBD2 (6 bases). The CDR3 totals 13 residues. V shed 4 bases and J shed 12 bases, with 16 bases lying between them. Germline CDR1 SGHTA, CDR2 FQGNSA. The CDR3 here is CASSYDSPGGQFF. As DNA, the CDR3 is TGTGCCAGCAGCTACGACTCCCCCGGGGGGCAGTTCTTC.

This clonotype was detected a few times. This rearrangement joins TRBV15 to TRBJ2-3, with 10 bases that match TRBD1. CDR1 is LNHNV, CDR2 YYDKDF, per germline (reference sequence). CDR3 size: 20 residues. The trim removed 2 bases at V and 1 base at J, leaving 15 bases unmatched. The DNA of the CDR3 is TGTGCCACCAGCAGAAAGCCCCCCGGGACAGGGGATATCCGCACAGATACGCAGTATTTT. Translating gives CATSRKPPGTGDIRTDTQYF.

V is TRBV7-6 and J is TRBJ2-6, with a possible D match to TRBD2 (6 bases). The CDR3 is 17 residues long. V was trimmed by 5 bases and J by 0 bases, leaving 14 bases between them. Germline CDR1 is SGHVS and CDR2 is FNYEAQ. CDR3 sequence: CASSPRGVLSGANVLTF. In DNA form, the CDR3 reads TGTGCCAGCAGCCCGCGGGGCGTCCTCTCTGGGGCCAACGTCCTGACTTTC.

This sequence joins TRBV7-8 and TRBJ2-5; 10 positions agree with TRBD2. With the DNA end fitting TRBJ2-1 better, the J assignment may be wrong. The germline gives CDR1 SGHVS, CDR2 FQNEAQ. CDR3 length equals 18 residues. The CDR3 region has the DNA TGTGCCAGCAGCTTAGCGATAGTAGGAGCGGGAGGGTACAATGAGCAGTTCTTC. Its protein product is CASSLAIVGAGGYNEQFF.

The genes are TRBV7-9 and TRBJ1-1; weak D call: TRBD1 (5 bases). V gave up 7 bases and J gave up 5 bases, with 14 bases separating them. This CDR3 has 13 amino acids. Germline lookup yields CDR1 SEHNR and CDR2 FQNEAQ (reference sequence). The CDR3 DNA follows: TGTGCCAGCAACCCTCCCGGGGGGACTGAAGCTTTCTTT. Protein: CASNPPGGTEAFF.

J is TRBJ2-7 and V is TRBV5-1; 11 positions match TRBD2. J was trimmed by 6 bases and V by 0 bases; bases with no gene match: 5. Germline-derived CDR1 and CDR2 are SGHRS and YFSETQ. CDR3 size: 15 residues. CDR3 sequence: CASSLGLAGLGEQYF. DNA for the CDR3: TGCGCCAGCAGCTTGGGACTAGCGGGGCTGGGCGAGCAGTACTTC.

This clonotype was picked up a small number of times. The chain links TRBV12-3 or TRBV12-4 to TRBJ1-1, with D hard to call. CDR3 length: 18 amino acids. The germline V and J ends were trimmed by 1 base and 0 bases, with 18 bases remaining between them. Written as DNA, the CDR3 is TGTGCCAGCAGTTTAGTGGCGTGGGCGAGTACCGTGAACACTGAAGCTTTCTTT. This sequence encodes CASSLVAWASTVNTEAFF.

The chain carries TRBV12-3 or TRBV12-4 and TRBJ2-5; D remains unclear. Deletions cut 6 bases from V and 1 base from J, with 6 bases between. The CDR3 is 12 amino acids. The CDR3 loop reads CASSKTQETQYF. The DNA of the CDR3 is TGTGCCAGCAGCAAAACCCAAGAGACCCAGTACTTC.

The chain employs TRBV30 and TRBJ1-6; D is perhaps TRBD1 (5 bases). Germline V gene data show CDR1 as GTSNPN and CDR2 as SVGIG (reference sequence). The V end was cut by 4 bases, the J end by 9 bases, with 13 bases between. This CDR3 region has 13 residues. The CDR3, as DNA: TGTGCCTGGAAGGGCTTCGGGGGTTCACCCCTCCACTTT. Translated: CAWKGFGGSPLHF.

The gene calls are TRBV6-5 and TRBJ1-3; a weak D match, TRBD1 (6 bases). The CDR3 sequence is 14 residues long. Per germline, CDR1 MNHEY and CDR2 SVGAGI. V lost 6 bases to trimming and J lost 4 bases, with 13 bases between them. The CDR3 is CASREQGRGNTIYF. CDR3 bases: TGTGCCAGCAGGGAACAGGGACGGGGAAACACCATATATTTT.

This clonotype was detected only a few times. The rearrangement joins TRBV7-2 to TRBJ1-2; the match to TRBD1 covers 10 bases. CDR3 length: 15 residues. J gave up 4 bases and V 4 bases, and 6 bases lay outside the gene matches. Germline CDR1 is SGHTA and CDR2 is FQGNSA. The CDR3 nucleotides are TGTGCCAGCAGCTCCGACAGGGGGCTAGGCTATGGCTACACCTTC. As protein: CASSSDRGLGYGYTF.

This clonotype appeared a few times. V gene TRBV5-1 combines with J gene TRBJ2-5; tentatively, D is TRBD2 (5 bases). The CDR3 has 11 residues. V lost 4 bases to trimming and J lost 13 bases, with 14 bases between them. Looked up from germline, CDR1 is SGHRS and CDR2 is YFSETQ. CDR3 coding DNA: TGCGCCAGCAGCCGGGGTGGCCGGCTGTACTTC. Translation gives CASSRGGRLYF.

The CDR3 loop reads CAWSIGRADGYTF. The CDR3 DNA is TGTGCCTGGAGTATAGGTCGTGCCGACGGCTACACCTTC. The V gene is TRBV30, the J gene TRBJ1-2, with D unresolved. The CDR3 covers 13 residues. Germline CDR1 and CDR2: GTSNPN and SVGIG (reference sequence). V lost 2 bases and J lost 8, with 15 bases in between.

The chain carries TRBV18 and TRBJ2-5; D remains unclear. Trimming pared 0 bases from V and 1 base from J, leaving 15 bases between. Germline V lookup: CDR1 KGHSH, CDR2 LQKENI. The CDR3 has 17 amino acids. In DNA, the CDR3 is TGTGCCAGCTCACCACCCAGCACCAAAAAAGCCCAAGAGACCCAGTACTTC. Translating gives CASSPPSTKKAQETQYF.

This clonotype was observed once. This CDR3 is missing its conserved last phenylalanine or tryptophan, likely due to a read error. The CDR3 is CASSPGNEYNEQFS. In DNA form, the CDR3 reads TGTGCCAGCAGCCCAGGGAACGAATACAATGAGCAGTTCTCC. V and J are TRBV5-5 and TRBJ2-1; TRBD1 is a possible D gene (5 bases). The CDR3 is 14 amino acids. Germline CDR1 SGHKS, CDR2 YYEKEE (reference sequence). Trimming pared 4 bases from V and 4 bases from J, leaving 12 bases between.

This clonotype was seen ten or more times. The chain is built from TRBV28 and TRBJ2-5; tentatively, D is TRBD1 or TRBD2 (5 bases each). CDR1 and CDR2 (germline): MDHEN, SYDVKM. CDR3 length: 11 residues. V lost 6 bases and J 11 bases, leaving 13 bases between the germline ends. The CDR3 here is CASSPGAEQYF. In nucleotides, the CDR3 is TGTGCCAGCAGCCCCGGGGCGGAACAGTACTTC. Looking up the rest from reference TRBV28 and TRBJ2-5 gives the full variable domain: DVKVTQSSRYLVKRTGEKVFLECVQDMDHENMFWYRQDPGLGLRLIYFSYDVKMKEKGDIPEGYSVSREKKERFSLILESASTNQTSMYLCASSPGAEQYFGPGTRLLVL.

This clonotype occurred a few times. The CDR3 reads CASREGAGSEQYF. CDR3 bases: TGTGCCAGCAGAGAGGGAGCGGGGAGCGAGCAGTACTTC. This chain links TRBV3-1 with TRBJ2-7, with TRBD2 matching 7 bases. The CDR3 length is 13 residues. V lost 6 bases, J lost 6 bases, and 8 bases stayed unmatched. Germline loops: CDR1 LGHDT, CDR2 YNNKEL (reference sequence).

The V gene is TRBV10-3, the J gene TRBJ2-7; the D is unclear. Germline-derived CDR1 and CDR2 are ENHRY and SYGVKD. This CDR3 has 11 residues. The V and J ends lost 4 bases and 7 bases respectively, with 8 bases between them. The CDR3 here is CAISAASEQYF. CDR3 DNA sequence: TGTGCCATCAGTGCCGCCTCGGAGCAGTACTTC.

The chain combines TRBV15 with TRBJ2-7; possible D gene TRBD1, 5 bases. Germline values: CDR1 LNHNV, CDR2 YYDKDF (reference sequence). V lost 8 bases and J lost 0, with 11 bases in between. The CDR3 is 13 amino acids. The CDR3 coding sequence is TGTGCCACCGGGCAGACAGACTCCTACGAGCAGTACTTC. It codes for CATGQTDSYEQYF.